The 30 T cell receptor beta chains presented below share a single source sample, sequenced in a study of blood T cell repertoires in COVID-19. Only in-frame clones appear in the TCRdb table, and some are missing; sequencing was by immunoSEQ multiplex PCR. Found here are about 130,000 clones, about four fifths of them singletons; the top ten hold approximately 9.2%. The source material was PBMCs or T cells enriched from blood (not recorded which). These TCRs come from a man aged 50-60 years who had recovered from COVID-19.

The CDR3 region is CASSLAGAYEQYF. CDR3 sequence (DNA): TGTGCCAGCAGCTTGGCAGGGGCCTACGAGCAGTACTTC. The rearrangement joins TRBV13 to TRBJ2-7; perhaps TRBD1 as D (6 bases). The V and J ends lost 3 bases and 2 bases respectively, with 8 bases between them. Germline V gene sequence: CDR1 PRHDT, CDR2 FYEKMQ (reference sequence). CDR3 length: 13 amino acids.

The chain combines TRBV30 with TRBJ1-2; D unresolved. Germline CDR1 reads GTSNPN; CDR2 reads SVGIG (reference sequence). This CDR3 spans 8 amino acids. V shed 8 bases and J shed 6 bases, with 4 bases lying between them. The CDR3 bases are TGTGCCGCGAATGGCTACACCTTC. This gives the protein CAANGYTF.

The chain couples TRBV5-4 to TRBJ1-1; D might be TRBD1 (6 bases). This CDR3 is built from 14 residues. Germline V gene data show CDR1 as SGHNT and CDR2 as YYREEE (reference sequence). V lost 6 bases, J lost 1 base, and 13 bases lay in between. In DNA form, the CDR3 reads TGTGCCAGCACGCTGTCAGGGGCGAACACTGAAGCTTTCTTT. Its protein is CASTLSGANTEAFF.

J is TRBJ2-5 and V is TRBV28, with 14 bases identical to TRBD2. Germline V CDR1 and CDR2: MDHEN, SYDVKM. The CDR3 length is 17 residues. V dropped 8 bases and J dropped 6; count of bases not matched to a gene: 14. CDR3 sequence reads: CASRGTSGGHQWQTQYF. In DNA form, the CDR3 reads TGTGCCAGCCGGGGGACTAGCGGGGGCCATCAGTGGCAGACCCAGTACTTC.

V usage is TRBV5-1 and J usage is TRBJ2-3; 9 nucleotides line up with TRBD2. Looked up from germline, CDR1 is SGHRS and CDR2 is YFSETQ. This CDR3 comprises 15 residues. J lost 1 base, V lost 2 bases, and 2 bases had no gene match. As DNA, the CDR3 is TGCGCCAGCAGCTTTAGCGGGGGAGGCACAGATACGCAGTATTTT. This gives the protein CASSFSGGGTDTQYF.

The gene calls are TRBV7-9 and TRBJ1-1; no firm D call. Trimming removed 1 base at V and 3 bases at J, with 6 bases between. The CDR3 is 13 amino acids. The germline V gene encodes CDR1 SEHNR and CDR2 FQNEAQ (reference sequence). The CDR3 region has the DNA TGTGCCAGCAGCTTAGATACAGACACTGAAGCTTTCTTT. Protein product: CASSLDTDTEAFF.

The chain combines TRBV14 with TRBJ2-7; no clear D gene. V lost 3 bases and J lost 5, with 8 bases in between. CDR3 length: 12 amino acids. Germline lookup yields CDR1 SGHDN and CDR2 FVKESK. As DNA, the CDR3 is TGTGCCAGCAGCCACAATAGCCACGAGCAGTACTTC. This gives the protein CASSHNSHEQYF.

The V gene is TRBV6-5, the J gene TRBJ2-7, with 11 nucleotides matching TRBD1. Trimming removed 4 bases from V and 2 bases from J; junction bases left unmatched: 4. The CDR3 extends over 15 amino acids. Germline values: CDR1 MNHEY, CDR2 SVGAGI. The CDR3 spells CASSSPGQGAYEQYF. As DNA, the CDR3 is TGTGCCAGCAGTTCTCCGGGACAGGGGGCCTACGAGCAGTACTTC.

Remarks on this clone: At one boundary the junction diverges from the germline segment, which might be a read error. The rearrangement links TRBV6-5 to TRBJ2-6, with D tentatively TRBD2 (6 bases). The CDR3 is 15 amino acids. Germline lookup yields CDR1 MNHEY and CDR2 SVGAGI. CDR3 sequence (DNA): TGTGCCAGCAGTGACTCCGGGACTTTTGGCAACGTCCTGACTTTC. Its protein is CASSDSGTFGNVLTF.

This clone has just a few counts. The gene calls are TRBV5-1 and TRBJ2-7, with 9 nucleotides matching TRBD1. Germline loops: CDR1 SGHRS, CDR2 YFSETQ. The CDR3 spans 15 residues. Trimming cost V 4 bases and J 3 bases; bases outside gene matches: 8. The CDR3 region is CASSPTGTGNYEQYF. CDR3 nucleotides: TGCGCCAGCAGCCCCACCGGGACAGGGAACTACGAGCAGTACTTC.

The chain carries TRBV18 and TRBJ1-1; D may be TRBD1 (6 bases). The CDR3 has 14 residues. The V and J ends lost 2 bases and 3 bases respectively, with 10 bases between them. Germline CDR1 and CDR2: KGHSH and LQKENI. CDR3 region: CASSPGPGDTEAFF. The CDR3, as DNA: TGTGCCAGCTCACCAGGGCCAGGGGACACTGAAGCTTTCTTT.

The V call is TRBV18, the J call TRBJ2-5; 13 nucleotides line up with TRBD2. The CDR3 is 16 residues long. The V gene's germline CDR1 is KGHSH and CDR2 LQKENI. The trim removed 3 bases at V and 6 bases at J, leaving 7 bases unmatched. CDR3 sequence (DNA): TGTGCCAGCTCACCGGGCGGGACTAGCGGGGATCAGACCCAGTACTTC. This translates into CASSPGGTSGDQTQYF. The full variable domain, with the rest looked up from reference TRBV18 and TRBJ2-5, is NAGVMQNPRHLVRRRGQEARLRCSPMKGHSHVYWYRQLPEEGLKFMVYLQKENIIDESGMPKERFSAEFPKEGPSILRIQQVVRGDSAAYFCASSPGGTSGDQTQYFGPGTRLLVL.

The rearrangement uses TRBV5-1 and TRBJ2-5; TRBD1 might be the D (5 bases). Germline V CDR1 and CDR2: SGHRS, YFSETQ. The CDR3 sequence is 14 residues long. Trimming took 4 bases from V and 5 from J, leaving 15 bases between them. CDR3 sequence (DNA): TGCGCCAGCAGCCCCGACAGTACTTCGGAGACCCAGTACTTC. Its translation is CASSPDSTSETQYF.

This clone was observed a handful of times. The chain recombines TRBV7-3 with TRBJ2-2; 10 bases are shared with TRBD2. The CDR3 contains 15 residues. Germline lookup yields CDR1 SGHTA and CDR2 FQGTGA. V shed 3 bases and J 4 bases; nucleotides not matched to a gene: 2. CDR3 sequence reads: CASSFSGGATGELFF. The CDR3 DNA follows: TGTGCCAGCAGCTTCAGCGGGGGGGCCACCGGGGAGCTGTTTTTT.

The gene calls are TRBV20-1 and TRBJ2-1; D remains unclear. Trimming cost V 4 bases and J 7 bases, with 8 bases left between them. This CDR3 contains 11 residues. The germline V gene encodes CDR1 DFQATT and CDR2 SNEGSKA (reference sequence). The CDR3 nucleotides read TGCAGTGCTACAGAGTATAATGAGCAGTTCTTC. Translation gives CSATEYNEQFF.

This chain links TRBV6-6 with TRBJ2-3; the D is unclear. In germline, CDR1 is MNHNY, CDR2 SVGAGI (reference sequence). This CDR3 contains 13 residues. The ends were cut back, 4 bases at V and 3 bases at J, with 8 bases in the middle. The CDR3 sequence: CASSSRATDTQYF. DNA for the CDR3: TGTGCCAGCAGTTCAAGAGCAACAGATACGCAGTATTTT.

This sequence joins TRBV5-1 and TRBJ2-1; the match to TRBD1 covers 7 bases. The V gene end was trimmed by 5 bases and the J gene end by 4 bases; junction bases not matched to a gene: 6. The CDR3 is 14 amino acids. The germline CDR1 and CDR2 sequences are SGHRS and YFSETQ. The DNA for the CDR3 is TGCGCCAGCAGGGGGGACAGCAGATACAATGAGCAGTTCTTC. Translating gives CASRGDSRYNEQFF. The complete variable domain, with remaining parts taken from reference TRBV5-1 and TRBJ2-1, reads KAGVTQTPRYLIKTRGQQVTLSCSPISGHRSVSWYQQTPGQGLQFLFEYFSETQRNKGNFPGRFSGRQFSNSRSEMNVSTLELGDSALYLCASRGDSRYNEQFFGPGTRLTVL.

This chain connects TRBV4-2 to TRBJ1-1; tentatively, D is TRBD1 (6 bases). V lost 0 bases, J lost 4 bases, and 18 bases lay in between. Germline V gene lookup returns CDR1 LGHNA and CDR2 YNFKEQ. This CDR3 contains 17 residues. CDR3 bases: TGTGCCAGCAGCCAAGATGATAGGCGGGGGCTCCTCACTGAAGCTTTCTTT. Translating gives CASSQDDRRGLLTEAFF.

The V call is TRBV7-2, the J call TRBJ1-6, with a possible D match to TRBD1 (5 bases). V lost 1 base and J 5 bases, leaving 12 bases between the germline ends. The CDR3 has 16 amino acids. CDR1 is SGHTA and CDR2 is FQGNSA in the germline V gene. Written as DNA, the CDR3 is TGTGCCAGCAGCTTAGTGGGTGGGGCCAATAATTCACCCCTCCACTTT. This translates into CASSLVGGANNSPLHF.

The chain combines TRBV5-4 with TRBJ2-5; 9 nucleotides match TRBD2. CDR1 and CDR2 (germline): SGHNT, YYREEE (reference sequence). With V trimmed by 4 bases and J by 5 bases, 9 bases remained unmatched. The CDR3 runs to 15 residues. In DNA, the CDR3 is TGTGCCAGCAGCGCCGGGACTAGCTCTTCGGAGACCCAGTACTTC. Residues: CASSAGTSSSETQYF.

CDR3 nucleotides: TGTGCCAGCACCGAGGGGGCTGGCGGAGAAAAACTGTTTTTT. This codes for CASTEGAGGEKLFF. V usage is TRBV25-1 and J usage is TRBJ1-4; 7 bases agree with TRBD1. V lost 7 bases and J lost 8; bases outside the gene matches: 10. The CDR3 spans 14 residues. Germline CDR1 reads MGHDK; CDR2 reads SYGVNS.

This chain connects TRBV28 to TRBJ2-7; the match to TRBD2 covers 15 bases. V lost 8 bases and J lost 2; bases outside the gene matches: 4. The CDR3 length is 15 residues. Germline assignment: CDR1 MDHEN and CDR2 SYDVKM. The CDR3 is CASSRTSGGAYEQYF. CDR3 bases: TGTGCCAGCTCCAGGACTAGCGGGGGGGCCTACGAGCAGTACTTC.

This clone was observed many times. The rearrangement joins TRBV10-1 to TRBJ2-7; D may be TRBD1 (6 bases). CDR1 and CDR2 (germline): WNHNN, SYGVQD (reference sequence). Trimming took off 3 bases at V and 2 bases at J, with 29 bases between the two ends. The CDR3 has 20 residues. The CDR3 region is CASSDRVTGSFPNFAYEQYF. As DNA, the CDR3 is TGCGCCAGCAGTGACAGGGTGACAGGCTCTTTCCCCAACTTCGCCTACGAGCAGTACTTC.

The V gene is TRBV12-5, the J gene TRBJ1-5; D might be TRBD1 (6 bases). Trimming cost V 6 bases and J 3 bases, with 9 bases left between them. Germline V gene lookup returns CDR1 LGHNT and CDR2 FRNRAP. The CDR3 has 13 amino acids. As DNA, the CDR3 is TGTGCTAGTGGGGACAGCCTCAATCAGCCCCAGCATTTT. It specifies CASGDSLNQPQHF.

This sequence joins TRBV9 and TRBJ1-1; maybe TRBD1 (5 bases). Per the germline V gene, CDR1 is SGDLS and CDR2 is YYNGEE. V shed 3 bases and J shed 1 base, with 7 bases lying between them. The CDR3 length is 13 residues. The CDR3 sequence: CASSEQGNTEAFF. The CDR3, as DNA: TGTGCCAGCAGCGAGCAGGGGAACACTGAAGCTTTCTTT.

This clone was seen a single time. The V gene is TRBV12-2, the J gene TRBJ2-5; TRBD2 was called by the table and not checked on the DNA. TRBV12-2 is flagged as a pseudogene. This CDR3 spans 16 amino acids. Here the CDR3 reads CASRLGTGGPRETQYF. CDR3 bases: TGTGCAAGTCGCTTGGGAACGGGGGGGCCGAGAGAGACCCAGTACTTC.

The chain couples TRBV7-9 to TRBJ1-2; the match to TRBD1 covers 8 bases. Germline V lookup: CDR1 SEHNR, CDR2 FQNEAQ (reference sequence). The CDR3 runs to 15 residues. The trim removed 0 bases at V and 7 bases at J, leaving 7 bases unmatched. CDR3 amino acids: CASSLASGGWRGYTF. Written as DNA, the CDR3 is TGTGCCAGCAGCTTAGCCTCAGGGGGCTGGCGTGGCTACACCTTC.

The chain employs TRBV6-2 or TRBV6-3 and TRBJ1-3, with D possibly matching TRBD1 (5 bases). V was trimmed by 2 bases and J by 3 bases, leaving 8 bases between them. The CDR3 extends over 14 amino acids. Germline V CDR1 and CDR2: MNHEY, SVGEGT. The DNA for the CDR3 is TGTGCCAGCAGTTACGGGACTCTTGGAAACACCATATATTTT. This sequence encodes CASSYGTLGNTIYF.

The chain carries TRBV19 and TRBJ1-4, with 9 bases that match TRBD1. Trimming took 6 bases from V and 4 from J; bases not matched to a gene: 0. Germline V gene lookup returns CDR1 LNHDA and CDR2 SQIVND (reference sequence). The CDR3 totals 13 residues. This CDR3 is CASRDRGNEKLFF. CDR3 nucleotide sequence: TGTGCCAGTAGGGACAGGGGTAATGAAAAACTGTTTTTT.

The CDR3 DNA is TGTGCCAGCAGTGAATTCGTCGGGACAGGATGGGAGACCCAGTACTTC. This gives the protein CASSEFVGTGWETQYF. This chain connects TRBV6-1 to TRBJ2-5, with 8 bases fitting TRBD1. In germline, CDR1 is MNHNS, CDR2 SASEGT. The CDR3 is 16 amino acids. With V trimmed by 2 bases and J by 5 bases, 10 bases remained unmatched.